Below are 3 T cell receptor beta chains sequenced from a single sample in a study of T cells in Graves' hyperthyroidism and ophthalmopathy (dated by TCRdb to about 2019). Libraries came from multiplex PCR. Data came from an Illumina HiSeq 2000. Amplification of TCR beta CDR3 regions was carried out from RNA transcripts. A first-round RT-PCR of the TCR CDR3 used the HTBI primer set with the Qiagen OneStep RT-PCR kit. The public sequencing data were trimmed at Q25 with fastp and processed into clonotypes with MiXCR by TCRdb, which kept only in-frame beta chains. When rows share a CDR3 protein, they turn into one entry using the most common DNA and genes. The sample yields more than 300,000 distinct CDR3 sequences; roughly 15% were counted once. The top ten hold about 20% of the sample. The specimen was blood. Every receptor here comes from a woman aged 25 to 45 with Graves' ophthalmopathy.

The chain employs TRBV20-1 and TRBJ1-5; 11 bases line up with TRBD1. CDR3 length: 13 amino acids. Per the germline V gene, CDR1 is DFQATT and CDR2 is SNEGSKA (reference sequence). Trimming at V came to 6 bases and at J to 7 bases, leaving 5 bases not matched to a gene. The CDR3 is CSAPGTGGQPQHF. CDR3 DNA sequence: TGCAGTGCGCCCGGGACAGGGGGGCAGCCCCAGCATTTT.

Points on this clonotype: An end of the junction does not agree with germline; a read error may underlie this. This sequence joins TRBV28 and TRBJ2-1; a possible D gene is TRBD1 (5 bases). In germline, CDR1 is MDHEN, CDR2 SYDVKM. This CDR3 is 12 amino acids long. CDR3 sequence: CAGSAGYNEQFF. The CDR3 region has the DNA TGTGCCGGCAGCGCAGGGTACAATGAGCAGTTCTTC.

The genes are TRBV20-1 and TRBJ1-4; tentatively, D is TRBD1 (6 bases). There are 16 residues in the CDR3. CDR1 DFQATT and CDR2 SNEGSKA come from the germline V gene (reference sequence). V lost 5 bases and J lost 2, with 18 bases in between. The CDR3 spells CSAEQGPLVTNEKLFF. The CDR3, as DNA: TGCAGTGCTGAACAGGGCCCGTTGGTGACTAATGAAAAACTGTTTTTT.